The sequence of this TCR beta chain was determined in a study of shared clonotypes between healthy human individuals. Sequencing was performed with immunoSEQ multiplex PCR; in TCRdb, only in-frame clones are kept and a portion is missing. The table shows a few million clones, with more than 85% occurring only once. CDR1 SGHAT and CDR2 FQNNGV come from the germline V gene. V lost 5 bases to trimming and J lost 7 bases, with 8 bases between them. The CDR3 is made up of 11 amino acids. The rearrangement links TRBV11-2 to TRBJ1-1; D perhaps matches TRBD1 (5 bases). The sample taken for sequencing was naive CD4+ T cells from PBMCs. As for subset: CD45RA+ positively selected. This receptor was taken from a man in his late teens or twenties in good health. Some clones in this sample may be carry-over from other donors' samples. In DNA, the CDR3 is TGTGCCAGCAGCCGGGACGGTGAAGCTTTCTTT. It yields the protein CASSRDGEAFF.